This T cell receptor (beta chain) comes out of a study of cytomegalovirus exposure and HLA in healthy donors. Study-wide findings and caveats: Cytomegalovirus association was listed for about 150 TCR beta chains.

About this clone: What it binds is unknown.

Germline V gene data show CDR1 as MNHEY and CDR2 as SMNVEV (reference sequence). The CDR3 contains 16 residues. J lost 13 bases, V lost 0 bases, and 15 bases had no gene match. Donors counted as nominally healthy when sampled, yet unrecorded immune exposures were likely. In the PCR, 60 Vbeta and 13 Jbeta primers were used. Per the original data handling: Some 9.9 million of around 85 million unique TCR beta chains were shared, per a later count. The method was immunoSEQ multiplex PCR; TCRdb's version includes in-frame clones alone and lacks a portion of them. D and trimming come from the DNA, and the V and J calls and clone size come from that table. Of roughly 190,000 clones listed, roughly 80% are singletons.

The genes are TRBV27 and TRBJ2-1, with TRBD2 matching 7 bases. The TCR originated in a woman in her 30s in good health and CMV-seropositive. Sequenced: PBMCs. CDR3 loop: CASSLSGDGLPGLQFF. CDR3 coding DNA: TGTGCCAGCAGTTTATCGGGGGACGGTTTACCGGGACTACAGTTCTTC.